This entry concerns a single T cell receptor (beta chain). Its target is unknown. A read error may explain this, as a much larger clone is one base away. This specimen belongs to a study of blood T cells in healthy people across ages. The study's findings and limits: Naive T cell percentage strongly correlated with TCR beta diversity. Fewer expanded clones and more diversity marked long-lived versus aged donors. Estimates based on one million T cells were treated as lower bounds.

A J-beta primer mix and a sample-barcoded 5' primer were used in a second PCR of about 7 to 12 cycles. TCRdb passed the 5' RACE reads through MiXCR, listing each CDR3 protein once. Among hundreds of thousands of distinct CDR3 sequences listed, about 28% were seen once. Germline V gene data show CDR1 as SGHVS and CDR2 as FQNEAQ. V trimming: 5 bases; J trimming: 10 bases; junction bases outside the gene matches: 14. CDR3 length equals 15 residues. The chain combines TRBV7-8 with TRBJ2-1; 7 bases align to TRBD1. Sample: blood. This clonotype originated in a woman of 80 years or more in good health. The CDR3 sequence is CASSVRDSKSYEQFF. The CDR3 nucleotides read TGTGCCAGCAGCGTTCGGGACAGTAAATCCTACGAGCAGTTCTTC.